This TCR beta chain came from a study of breast tumors, draining lymph nodes, adjacent tissues. Findings and limits, study-wide: Data only fit, rather than demonstrated, lymph node origin of most tumor T cells. Tumor TCR diversity was below lymph nodes but above nontumor tissue.

Breast cancer patients provided tissue from their axillary draining lymph nodes. This clonotype was recorded at least ten times. The target antigen is unknown. TCRdb fed the multiplex PCR reads into MiXCR, producing one record per CDR3 protein. The sample yields over 150,000 distinct CDR3 sequences, 30% to 35% seen once. This clonotype was obtained from a female donor with breast cancer. Some clones in this sample may be carry-over from other donors' samples. Specimen: axillary lymph node tissue.

CDR3 sequence (DNA): TGTGCCAGCAGCGCATCAGGGGGCTACTATGGCTACACCTTC. It is translated as CASSASGGYYGYTF. The gene calls are TRBV7-9 and TRBJ1-2; TRBD1 aligns across 8 bases. Trimming at V came to 5 bases and at J to 3 bases, leaving 5 bases not matched to a gene. Per germline, CDR1 SEHNR and CDR2 FQNEAQ (reference sequence). The CDR3 loop spans 14 amino acids.